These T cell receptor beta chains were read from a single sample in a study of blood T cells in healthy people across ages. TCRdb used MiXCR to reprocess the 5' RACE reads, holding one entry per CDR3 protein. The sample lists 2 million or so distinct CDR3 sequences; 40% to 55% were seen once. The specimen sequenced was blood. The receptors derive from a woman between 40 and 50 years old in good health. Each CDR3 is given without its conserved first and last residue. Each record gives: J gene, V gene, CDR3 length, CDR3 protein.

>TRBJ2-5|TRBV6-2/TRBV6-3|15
ASSYRRLAGPQETQY
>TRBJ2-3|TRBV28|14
ASSLIRGVGTDTQY
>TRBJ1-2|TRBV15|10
ATAGENYGYT
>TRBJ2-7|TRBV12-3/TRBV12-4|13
ASSGTGNRAYEQY
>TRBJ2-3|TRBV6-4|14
ASSDSLAGSLDTQY
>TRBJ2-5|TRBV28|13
ASRTGGASPTQQY
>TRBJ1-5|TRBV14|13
ASSQGRGFNQPQH
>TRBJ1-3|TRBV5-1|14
ASSLGPRSSGNTIY
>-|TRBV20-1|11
SARTGTGGEQY
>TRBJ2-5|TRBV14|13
ASSQDLTRTETQY
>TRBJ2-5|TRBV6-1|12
ASSEYGTQETQY
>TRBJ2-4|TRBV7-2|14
ASSPRLAMDKNIQY
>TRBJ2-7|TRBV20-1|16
SARSGGLTVGGSYEQY
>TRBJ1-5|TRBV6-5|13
ASRLGYMGNQPQH
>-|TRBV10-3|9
TISVIGEQY
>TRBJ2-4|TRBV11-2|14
ASSSTETGPKNIQY
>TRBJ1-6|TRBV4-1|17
ASSLGQSHGPGFRSPLH
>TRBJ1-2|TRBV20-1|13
SASATDLYNYGYT
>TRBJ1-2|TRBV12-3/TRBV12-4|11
ASSREPRNGYT
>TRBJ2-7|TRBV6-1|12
ASHAGGSSYEQY
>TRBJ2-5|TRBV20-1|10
RPYSYQETQY
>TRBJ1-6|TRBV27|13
ASSYEKGSNSPLH
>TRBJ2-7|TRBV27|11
ASSFWGPYEQY
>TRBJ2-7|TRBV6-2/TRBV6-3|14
ASSYALTGLSYEQY
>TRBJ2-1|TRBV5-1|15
ASSFPPGGINYNEQF
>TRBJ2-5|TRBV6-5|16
ASSYSTAGTGAVETQY
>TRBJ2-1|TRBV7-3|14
ATNSMVADNYNEQF
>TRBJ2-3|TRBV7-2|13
ASSLAFRTTDTQY
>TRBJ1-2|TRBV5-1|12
ASSLEPRNYGYT
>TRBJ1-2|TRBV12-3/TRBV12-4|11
ASSFPNTRGYT
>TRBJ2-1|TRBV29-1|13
SVEIGRSSYNEQF
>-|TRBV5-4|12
TSSLGQGRETQY
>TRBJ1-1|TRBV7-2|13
ASSLVTNMNTEAF
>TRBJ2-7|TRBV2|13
ASNRDSILSYEQY
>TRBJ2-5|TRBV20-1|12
SAREAGGGETQY
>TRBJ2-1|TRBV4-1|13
ASSQEGGPAKEQF
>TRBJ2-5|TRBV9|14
ASSGPKLGVQETQY
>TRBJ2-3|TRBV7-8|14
ASSLGSGRMADTQY
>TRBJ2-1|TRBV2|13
ASRRDRGSLDEQF
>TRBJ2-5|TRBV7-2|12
ASGPNRGRETQY
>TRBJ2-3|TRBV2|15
ASSFTGQGPFTDTQY
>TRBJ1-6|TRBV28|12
ASIPGHYYSPLH
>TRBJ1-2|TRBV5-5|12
ASSPFGEGYGYI
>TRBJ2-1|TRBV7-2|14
ASSIVAGSSYSEQF
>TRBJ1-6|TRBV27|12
ASSPPNVGSPLH
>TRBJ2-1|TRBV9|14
ASSVAERKTDNEQF
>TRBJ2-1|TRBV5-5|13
ASRSGGPMYNEQF
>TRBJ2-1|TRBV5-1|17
ASSTPGLAGSQTYNEQF
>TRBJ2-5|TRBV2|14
ASSGKEKLVQETQY
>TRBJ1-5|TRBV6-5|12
ASSNGQHNQPQH
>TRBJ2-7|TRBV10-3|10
AIRRDGYEQY
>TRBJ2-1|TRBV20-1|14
SARDIRGLAINEQF
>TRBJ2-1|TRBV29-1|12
SALTGRSYNEQF